This record looks at one T cell receptor (beta chain) sequence and its context. Its matching antigen is unknown. This sample is drawn from a study of T cell responses to AZD1222 COVID-19 vaccine. Points from the study as a whole: Elevations in Spike-specific TCR breadth and depth followed administration of two AZD1222 doses. AZD1222 recipients seropositive at baseline numbered only five to seven.

Trimming cost V 3 bases and J 2 bases, with 7 bases left between them. Germline V lookup: CDR1 MDHEN, CDR2 SYDVKM. The CDR3 consists of 13 residues. This table comes from immunoSEQ multiplex PCR, and its TCRdb copy is limited to in-frame clones, with some not included. This sample has 150,000 to 250,000 clones, with roughly 90% found just once. The V call is TRBV28, the J call TRBJ1-2; D perhaps matches TRBD1 (5 bases). The specimen was peripheral blood, collected 28 days after the second AZD1222 dose. This TCR was sampled from an adult who received the AZD1222 COVID-19 vaccine. CDR3 amino acids: CASSLKGNYGYTF. Written as DNA, the CDR3 is TGTGCCAGCAGTTTGAAGGGGAACTATGGCTACACCTTC.